One T cell receptor beta chain is described in this entry. Antigen: not known. The cohort excluded patients with autoimmune disease history or systemic immunosuppression. Samples were taken at baseline and on day 1 of cycles 4 and 7. Measured with immunoSEQ multiplex PCR; TCRdb has only the in-frame clones, and not every one. This table has some 150,000 clones, about 92% appearing once. This entry comes from a study of OX40 agonist ivuxolimab in advanced cancers. As for the study in general: Treatment received earlier with anti-PD-1, anti-PD-L1 or anti-CTLA-4 agents was allowed, and over 30% had some.

Between the trimmed V and J ends, which lost 0 bases and 0 bases, there was a span of 15 bases. The germline V gene has CDR1 GTSNPN and CDR2 SVGIG (reference sequence). The CDR3 has 18 amino acids. Study results and limitations: Compared with others, partial responders at 0.1-3.0 mg/kg displayed clonal expansion among the lowest.

Sequenced material: CD4+ or CD8+ T cells sorted from blood, taken in a trial of the OX40 agonist ivuxolimab. The TCR was taken from an adult with an advanced solid tumor such as melanoma, head and neck, liver or kidney cancer. The rearrangement uses TRBV30 and TRBJ1-6; D ambiguous. The CDR3 DNA reads TGTGCCTGGAGTGTACAAACTGTCACGAGCTCCTATAATTCACCCCTCCACTTT. This gives the protein CAWSVQTVTSSYNSPLHF.